The present T cell receptor beta chain was sequenced within a study of blood T cell repertoires in COVID-19. On the study more broadly: COVID-19 samples, acute and convalescent, were from the United States, Italy and Spain. The analysed material was cDNA or gDNA that came from T cells, B-cell-depleted T cells, or PBMCs.

The sample holds one count of this clone. As handled by the study authors: Estimation of nucleated cell counts was performed using reference gene primer amplification. Libraries were prepared by immunoSEQ multiplex PCR; TCRdb keeps only in-frame clonotypes and omits some of them. Clonal size and the V and J genes are those of that table, whereas D and trimming came from the DNA. Of approximately 210,000 clones in the sample, just over 85% are singletons; the top ten hold 2.2%. Germline V gene data show CDR1 as SGHDT and CDR2 as YYEEEE. The CDR3 contains 15 residues. Trimming took 2 bases from V and 6 from J; bases not matched to a gene: 4.

Sequences were obtained from peripheral blood. The clonotype was recovered from a man aged 25-45 years who had recovered from COVID-19. The V and J genes are TRBV5-6 and TRBJ1-4, with 10 bases matching TRBD1. As DNA, the CDR3 is TGTGCCAGCAGCTTAGCGGGGACAGGGGATGAAAAACTGTTTTTT. Its translation is CASSLAGTGDEKLFF.